These T cell receptor beta chains were read from a single sample in a study of blood T cell repertoires in COVID-19. The assay was immunoSEQ multiplex PCR, and TCRdb's table has in-frame clones only and misses some. The table includes approximately 250,000 clones, about 89% detected once. The sequencing input was peripheral blood. These receptors all stem from a woman in her fifties or sixties who had recovered from COVID-19. The CDR3 runs from the conserved cysteine through the conserved F or W. The D gene is left open where the match is weak. Some rows mark clone size as missing; the rest say once, few, many or name a class of expanded clone.

size: .; J: TRBJ1-2; length: 14; D: TRBD1; V: TRBV7-9; CDR3: CASSLNRGRFGYTF; DNA: TGTGCCAGCAGCCTCAACAGGGGGCGGTTTGGCTACACCTTC
size: .; J: TRBJ2-3; length: 15; D: .; V: TRBV5-4; CDR3: CASSLARTSTDTQYF; DNA: TGTGCCAGCAGCTTGGCCCGGACTTCTACAGATACGCAGTATTTT
size: few; J: TRBJ1-4; length: 15; D: .; V: TRBV6-6; CDR3: CASSYSKGGNEKLFF; DNA: TGTGCCAGCAGTTACTCGAAGGGGGGGAATGAAAAACTGTTTTTT
size: .; J: TRBJ2-1; length: 11; D: .; V: TRBV5-4; CDR3: CASSSLFEQFF; DNA: TGTGCCAGCAGCTCCCTTTTTGAGCAGTTCTTC
size: .; J: TRBJ1-5; length: 15; D: .; V: TRBV21-1; CDR3: CASSKGGDSNQPQHF; DNA: TGTGCCAGCAGCAAAGGGGGGGATTCGAATCAGCCCCAGCATTTT
size: .; J: TRBJ2-6; length: 18; D: TRBD1; V: TRBV5-5; CDR3: CASSENRGSNSGANVLTF; DNA: TGTGCCAGCAGTGAGAACAGGGGATCTAACTCTGGGGCCAACGTCCTGACTTTC
size: .; J: TRBJ2-3; length: 16; D: TRBD2; V: TRBV7-2; CDR3: CASKRGGDGITDTQYF; DNA: TGTGCCAGCAAACGGGGGGGAGATGGGATCACAGATACGCAGTATTTT
size: .; J: TRBJ2-3; length: 15; D: .; V: TRBV27; CDR3: CASSLAGTNTDTQYF; DNA: TGTGCCAGCAGTTTAGCAGGTACGAACACAGATACGCAGTATTTT
size: .; J: TRBJ2-2; length: 14; D: TRBD1; V: TRBV13; CDR3: CASSGDRLTGELFF; DNA: TGTGCCAGCAGCGGGGACAGGCTGACCGGGGAGCTGTTTTTT
size: .; J: TRBJ1-1; length: 14; D: TRBD1; V: TRBV5-1; CDR3: CASSRDRLNTEAFF; DNA: TGCGCCAGCAGCAGGGACAGGCTAAACACTGAAGCTTTCTTT
size: .; J: TRBJ2-6; length: 17; D: TRBD1; V: TRBV3-1/TRBV3-2; CDR3: CASSPGTGSTGANVLTF; DNA: TGTGCCAGCAGCCCGGGGACAGGGAGCACTGGGGCCAACGTCCTGACTTTC
size: .; J: TRBJ2-1; length: 15; D: TRBD2; V: TRBV6-5; CDR3: CASSYGGSGGREEFF; DNA: TGTGCCAGCAGTTACGGGGGTAGCGGGGGTCGGGAAGAGTTCTTC
size: .; J: TRBJ1-2; length: 15; D: TRBD1; V: TRBV6-5; CDR3: CASARALTGGEGYTF; DNA: TGTGCCAGCGCCAGAGCTCTAACAGGGGGTGAAGGCTACACCTTC
size: .; J: TRBJ2-5; length: 13; D: TRBD2; V: TRBV7-9; CDR3: CASSFGSGETQYF; DNA: TGTGCCAGCAGCTTCGGTAGCGGGGAGACCCAGTACTTC
size: .; J: TRBJ2-3; length: 16; D: .; V: TRBV2; CDR3: CASSEAGRGRTDTQYF; DNA: TGTGCCAGCAGTGAAGCCGGGCGGGGGCGGACAGATACGCAGTATTTT
size: .; J: TRBJ1-1; length: 15; D: .; V: TRBV5-1; CDR3: CASSLVQGRIAEAFF; DNA: TGCGCCAGCAGCTTGGTCCAGGGAAGGATCGCTGAAGCTTTCTTT
size: .; J: TRBJ2-7; length: 15; D: TRBD1; V: TRBV5-5; CDR3: CASSFGGQGTYEQYF; DNA: TGTGCCAGCAGCTTTGGGGGACAGGGTACCTACGAGCAGTACTTC
size: .; J: TRBJ1-4; length: 15; D: .; V: TRBV11-2; CDR3: CASSPRRARDEKLFF; DNA: TGTGCCAGCAGCCCACGACGGGCGAGGGATGAAAAACTGTTTTTT
size: .; J: TRBJ1-4; length: 14; D: .; V: TRBV19; CDR3: CASRVGDSNEKLFF; DNA: TGTGCCAGTCGCGTAGGGGATTCCAATGAAAAACTGTTTTTT
size: .; J: TRBJ1-2; length: 12; D: .; V: TRBV18; CDR3: CASSEDSYGYTF; DNA: TGTGCCAGCTCAGAGGACAGCTATGGCTACACCTTC
size: .; J: TRBJ2-3; length: 18; D: TRBD2; V: TRBV10-3; CDR3: CAISESTSGGARTDTQYF; DNA: TGTGCCATCAGTGAATCGACTAGCGGGGGGGCACGGACAGATACGCAGTATTTT
size: .; J: TRBJ1-4; length: 14; D: TRBD1; V: TRBV28; CDR3: CAGGTGATNEKLFF; DNA: TGTGCCGGTGGTACAGGGGCAACTAATGAAAAACTGTTTTTT
size: .; J: TRBJ2-1; length: 15; D: TRBD2; V: TRBV28; CDR3: CASIPTSGAYNEQFF; DNA: TGTGCCAGCATCCCGACTAGCGGGGCCTACAATGAGCAGTTCTTC
size: .; J: TRBJ2-7; length: 14; D: .; V: TRBV5-4; CDR3: CASSLAPGAYEQYF; DNA: TGTGCCAGCAGCTTAGCACCGGGGGCCTACGAGCAGTACTTC
size: .; J: TRBJ1-1; length: 15; D: TRBD1; V: TRBV29-1; CDR3: CSVEGRRTGAGEAFF; DNA: TGCAGCGTTGAAGGAAGGCGGACAGGGGCCGGTGAAGCTTTCTTT
size: .; J: TRBJ1-5; length: 13; D: .; V: TRBV5-8; CDR3: CASSRTRDQPQHF; DNA: TGTGCCAGCAGCCGTACGCGGGATCAGCCCCAGCATTTT
size: .; J: TRBJ2-1; length: 15; D: TRBD1; V: TRBV7-7; CDR3: CASSKGQAVYNEQFF; DNA: TGTGCTAGCAGCAAGGGACAGGCTGTCTACAATGAGCAGTTCTTC
size: .; J: TRBJ1-1; length: 16; D: .; V: TRBV4-1; CDR3: CASSQDINRKYTEAFF; DNA: TGCGCCAGCAGCCAAGATATCAACAGAAAATACACTGAAGCTTTCTTT
size: .; J: TRBJ2-7; length: 13; D: .; V: TRBV5-6; CDR3: CASSLSAGAEQYF; DNA: TGTGCCAGCAGCTTGTCAGCAGGGGCCGAGCAGTACTTC
size: .; J: TRBJ2-3; length: 14; D: TRBD2; V: TRBV28; CDR3: CASRKRGSTDTQYF; DNA: TGTGCCAGCAGGAAGCGGGGGAGCACAGATACGCAGTATTTT
size: .; J: TRBJ2-5; length: 16; D: TRBD1; V: TRBV6-1; CDR3: CASSVGPRQGQETQYF; DNA: TGTGCCAGCAGTGTTGGACCAAGACAGGGCCAAGAGACCCAGTACTTC
size: .; J: TRBJ2-1; length: 16; D: .; V: TRBV7-2; CDR3: CASSLAADSSYNEQFF; DNA: TGTGCCAGCAGCTTAGCAGCGGACAGCTCCTACAATGAGCAGTTCTTC
size: .; J: TRBJ2-5; length: 21; D: TRBD1; V: TRBV3-1/TRBV3-2; CDR3: CASRFTYSQGARNSPYVAQYF; DNA: TGTGCCAGCAGATTCACATACTCACAGGGGGCTCGAAACTCCCCCTATGTTGCCCAGTACTTC
size: .; J: TRBJ2-7; length: 15; D: TRBD1; V: TRBV6-5; CDR3: CASSYGGTGVNEQYF; DNA: TGTGCCAGCAGTTACGGCGGGACAGGGGTAAACGAGCAGTACTTC
size: once; J: TRBJ2-7; length: 14; D: .; V: TRBV6-5; CDR3: CASSPQGGQTEQYF; DNA: TGTGCCAGCAGTCCTCAGGGAGGCCAGACGGAGCAGTACTTC
size: .; J: TRBJ1-6; length: 16; D: TRBD1; V: TRBV5-1; CDR3: CASSLPPGQRSAPLHF; DNA: TGCGCCAGCAGTTTGCCGCCGGGACAGAGATCTGCACCCCTCCACTTT
size: .; J: TRBJ1-1; length: 14; D: .; V: TRBV7-8; CDR3: CASTYSPSQTEAFF; DNA: TGTGCCAGCACCTACTCCCCCTCGCAAACTGAAGCTTTCTTT
size: .; J: TRBJ1-1; length: 14; D: .; V: TRBV3-1/TRBV3-2; CDR3: CASSQGGQNTEAFF; DNA: TGTGCCAGCAGCCAAGGGGGCCAGAACACTGAAGCTTTCTTT
size: .; J: TRBJ1-1; length: 11; D: .; V: TRBV2; CDR3: CASREVAEAFF; DNA: TGTGCCAGCAGAGAGGTCGCCGAAGCTTTCTTT
size: .; J: TRBJ1-1; length: 15; D: TRBD1; V: TRBV5-1; CDR3: CASSLGGQPRAEAFF; DNA: TGCGCCAGCAGCTTGGGGGGACAGCCTAGGGCTGAAGCTTTCTTT
size: .; J: TRBJ2-7; length: 16; D: TRBD1; V: TRBV5-1; CDR3: CASSLAPGQGSHEQYF; DNA: TGCGCCAGCAGCTTGGCCCCGGGACAGGGATCCCACGAGCAGTACTTC
size: .; J: TRBJ2-2; length: 15; D: TRBD1; V: TRBV5-1; CDR3: CASSTGTGGTGELFF; DNA: TGCGCCAGCAGTACCGGGACAGGGGGCACCGGGGAGCTGTTTTTT
size: .; J: TRBJ1-4; length: 14; D: .; V: TRBV7-8; CDR3: CASSFGATNEKLFF; DNA: TGTGCCAGCAGCTTTGGAGCAACTAATGAAAAACTGTTTTTT
size: once; J: TRBJ1-4; length: 13; D: TRBD1; V: TRBV27; CDR3: CASSPGAGGKLFF; DNA: TGTGCCAGCAGTCCTGGTGCAGGGGGAAAACTGTTTTTT
size: .; J: TRBJ1-6; length: 16; D: TRBD1; V: TRBV9; CDR3: CASSVGTGVLNSPLHF; DNA: TGTGCCAGCAGCGTCGGGACAGGAGTCTTAAATTCACCCCTCCACTTT
size: once; J: TRBJ2-1; length: 15; D: TRBD2; V: TRBV7-6; CDR3: CASSPGLAGSNEQFF; DNA: TGTGCCAGCAGCCCGGGGCTAGCGGGGAGCAATGAGCAGTTCTTC
size: .; J: TRBJ2-1; length: 14; D: .; V: TRBV18; CDR3: CASSPVDRLHEQFF; DNA: TGTGCCAGCTCACCTGTAGACAGATTACATGAGCAGTTCTTC
size: .; J: TRBJ2-1; length: 16; D: TRBD2; V: TRBV5-4; CDR3: CASSLGAAGGAYEQFF; DNA: TGTGCCAGCAGCCTGGGGGCTGCGGGGGGGGCTTATGAGCAGTTCTTC
size: once; J: TRBJ1-4; length: 15; D: .; V: TRBV5-1; CDR3: CASSLLGAMGEKLFF; DNA: TGCGCCAGCAGCTTGTTAGGGGCGATGGGTGAAAAACTGTTTTTT
size: .; J: TRBJ1-3; length: 14; D: .; V: TRBV11-1; CDR3: CASSWGQSGNTIYF; DNA: TGTGCCAGCAGCTGGGGACAATCCGGAAACACCATATATTTT
size: .; J: TRBJ2-5; length: 16; D: TRBD2; V: TRBV4-2; CDR3: CASSQVSGGVAETQYF; DNA: TGTGCCAGCAGCCAAGTGAGCGGGGGGGTAGCAGAGACCCAGTACTTC
size: .; J: TRBJ2-1; length: 16; D: TRBD1; V: TRBV14; CDR3: CASSPDRVTSYNEQFF; DNA: TGTGCCAGCAGCCCAGACAGGGTTACCTCCTACAATGAGCAGTTCTTC
size: .; J: TRBJ2-6; length: 15; D: .; V: TRBV6-4; CDR3: CASSAGRSGANVLTF; DNA: TGTGCCAGCAGTGCTGGCCGCTCTGGGGCCAACGTCCTGACTTTC
size: .; J: TRBJ2-3; length: 18; D: TRBD2; V: TRBV18; CDR3: CASSPLHTSGGRADTQYF; DNA: TGTGCCAGCTCACCATTGCATACTAGCGGGGGGAGAGCAGATACGCAGTATTTT
size: .; J: TRBJ1-1; length: 16; D: .; V: TRBV5-6; CDR3: CASSLGNRVSITEAFF; DNA: TGTGCCAGCAGCTTGGGCAACAGGGTTTCGATCACTGAAGCTTTCTTT
size: .; J: TRBJ1-5; length: 15; D: .; V: TRBV28; CDR3: CASRNPGGSGQPQHF; DNA: TGTGCCAGCAGAAATCCGGGGGGGTCGGGGCAGCCCCAGCATTTT
size: .; J: TRBJ1-1; length: 15; D: TRBD1; V: TRBV11-1; CDR3: CASSLGRTGFGEAFF; DNA: TGTGCCAGCAGCTTAGGCAGGACAGGGTTCGGTGAAGCTTTCTTT
size: .; J: TRBJ2-7; length: 17; D: TRBD1; V: TRBV7-3; CDR3: CASSLNLRGQGPYEQYF; DNA: TGTGCCAGCAGCTTAAACCTGCGAGGACAGGGACCCTACGAGCAGTACTTC
size: .; J: TRBJ1-2; length: 15; D: .; V: TRBV13; CDR3: CASSLGQVLHYGYTF; DNA: TGTGCCAGCAGCTTAGGCCAGGTACTCCACTATGGCTACACCTTC